The clone carrying this T cell receptor (beta chain) has only a few counts. The source of the sample is a study of blood T cell repertoires in COVID-19. In the source study's methods: Amplifying reference gene primers gave estimates of nucleated cell counts. Data came from immunoSEQ multiplex PCR; TCRdb stores just in-frame clones and leaves some out. Clone size and V and J calls were adopted from that table, with D and trimming inferred from the DNA. This sample has about 130,000 clones, with approximately 86% found just once. Followed over time, Seattle patients had been enrolled while infection was active. CDR1 and CDR2 from the germline V gene are LGHNA and YNFKEQ. Unmatched junction bases numbered 8, after V lost 1 base and J lost 3 bases. The CDR3 totals 16 residues.

The clonotype originates from an older woman with COVID-19, enrolled during active disease. This chain uses TRBV4-2 with TRBJ2-7, with 8 bases lining up with TRBD2. The sample consisted of peripheral blood. CDR3 coding DNA: TGTGCCAGCAGCCAAGTCCGAGGCGGGGGGCTCTACGAGCAGTACTTC. Amino acid sequence: CASSQVRGGGLYEQYF.